Following are 3 T cell receptor beta chains from one sample sequenced in a study of blood T cell repertoires in COVID-19. The data were produced by immunoSEQ multiplex PCR, yet TCRdb's version contains in-frame clones alone and is incomplete. The sample consists of about 70,000 clones, around 86% of them appearing once. Sequencing input: peripheral blood. These receptors originate from a human donor in a cohort sampled during active COVID-19.

The V gene is TRBV6-1, the J gene TRBJ1-5, with no clear D. Germline assignment: CDR1 MNHNS and CDR2 SASEGT. The CDR3 loop spans 13 amino acids. The V end lost 3 bases, the J end lost 4 bases, and 7 bases lay between the germline ends. CDR3 coding DNA: TGTGCCAGCAGTGAGAGCTTAAATCAGCCCCAGCATTTT. This codes for CASSESLNQPQHF.

V and J are TRBV9 and TRBJ2-5; 8 nucleotides agree with TRBD1. The CDR3 is 14 amino acids. CDR1 is SGDLS and CDR2 is YYNGEE in the germline V gene. V lost 3 bases to trimming and J lost 6 bases; unmatched junction nucleotides: 7. The CDR3 DNA sequence: TGTGCCAGCAGCGCCAGGGGGCTCGGACAGACCCAGTACTTC. It specifies CASSARGLGQTQYF.

This clone was seen just once. CDR3 sequence: CASSRGEGSNQPQHF. The CDR3 DNA follows: TGTGCCAGCAGCCGGGGGGAGGGTAGCAATCAGCCCCAGCATTTT. The chain combines TRBV7-9 with TRBJ1-5; D is possibly TRBD1 (5 bases). The CDR3 is made up of 15 amino acids. Germline CDR1 is SEHNR and CDR2 is FQNEAQ (reference sequence). V was shortened by 5 bases and J by 0 bases, with 11 bases between the two germline ends. The whole variable domain, remainder taken from reference TRBV7-9 and TRBJ1-5, is DTGVSQNPRHKITKRGQNVTFRCDPISEHNRLYWYRQTLGQGPEFLTYFQNEAQLEKSRLLSDRFSAERPKGSFSTLEIQRTEQGDSAMYLCASSRGEGSNQPQHFGDGTRLSIL.